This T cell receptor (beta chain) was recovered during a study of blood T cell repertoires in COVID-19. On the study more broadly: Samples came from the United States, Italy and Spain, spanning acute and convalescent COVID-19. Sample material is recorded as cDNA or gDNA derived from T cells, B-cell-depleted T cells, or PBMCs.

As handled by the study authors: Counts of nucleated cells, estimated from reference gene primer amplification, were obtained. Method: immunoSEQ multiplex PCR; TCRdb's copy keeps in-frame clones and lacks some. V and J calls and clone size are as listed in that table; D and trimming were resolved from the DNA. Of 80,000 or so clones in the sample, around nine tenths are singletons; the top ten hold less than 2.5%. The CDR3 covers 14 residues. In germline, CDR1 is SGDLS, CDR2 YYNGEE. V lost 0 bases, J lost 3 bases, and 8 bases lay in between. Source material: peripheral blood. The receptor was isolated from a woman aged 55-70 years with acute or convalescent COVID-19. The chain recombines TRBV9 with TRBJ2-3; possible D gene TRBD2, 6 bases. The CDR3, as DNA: TGTGCCAGCAGCGTAGAAGGGAGGACAGATACGCAGTATTTT. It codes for CASSVEGRTDTQYF.